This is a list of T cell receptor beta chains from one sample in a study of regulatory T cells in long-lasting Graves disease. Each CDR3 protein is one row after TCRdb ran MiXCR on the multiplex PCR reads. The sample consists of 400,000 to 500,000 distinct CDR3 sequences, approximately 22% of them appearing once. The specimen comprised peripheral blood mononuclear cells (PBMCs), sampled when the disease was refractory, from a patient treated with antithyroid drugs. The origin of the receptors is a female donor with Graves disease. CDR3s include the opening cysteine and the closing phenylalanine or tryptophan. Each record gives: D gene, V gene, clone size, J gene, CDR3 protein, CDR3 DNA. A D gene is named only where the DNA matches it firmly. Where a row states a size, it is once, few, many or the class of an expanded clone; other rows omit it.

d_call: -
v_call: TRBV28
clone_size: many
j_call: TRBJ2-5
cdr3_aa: CASTSGLAGGVQETQYF
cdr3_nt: -

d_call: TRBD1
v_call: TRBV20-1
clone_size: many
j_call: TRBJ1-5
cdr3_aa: CSVLTGGQPQHF
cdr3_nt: TGCAGTGTACTAACAGGGGGACAGCCCCAGCATTTT

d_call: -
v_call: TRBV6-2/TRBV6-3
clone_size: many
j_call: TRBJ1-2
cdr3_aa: CASSYSRDAGYTF
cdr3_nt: TGTGCCAGCAGTTATTCCAGGGATGCTGGCTACACCTTC

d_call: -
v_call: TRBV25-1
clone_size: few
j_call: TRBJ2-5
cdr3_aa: CASGRGEETQYF
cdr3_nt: TGTGCCAGCGGAAGGGGGGAAGAGACCCAGTACTTC

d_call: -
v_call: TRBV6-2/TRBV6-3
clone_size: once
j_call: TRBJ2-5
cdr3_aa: CASSAGAETQYF
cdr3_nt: TGTGCCAGCAGCGCAGGGGCGGAGACCCAGTACTTC

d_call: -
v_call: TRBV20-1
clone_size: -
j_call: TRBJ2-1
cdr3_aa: CSARTDNHKQFF
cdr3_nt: TGCAGTGCCCGGACAGACAACCATAAGCAGTTCTTC

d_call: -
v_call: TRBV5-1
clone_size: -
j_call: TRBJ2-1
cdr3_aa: CASSLRTGGASFNEQFF
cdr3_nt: TGCGCCAGCAGCTTAAGAACGGGGGGCGCGAGTTTCAATGAGCAGTTCTTC

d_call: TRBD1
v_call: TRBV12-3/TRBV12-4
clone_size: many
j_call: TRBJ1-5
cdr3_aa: CASRENRGREQPQHF
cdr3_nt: TGTGCCAGCAGAGAGAACAGGGGGCGCGAACAGCCCCAGCATTTT

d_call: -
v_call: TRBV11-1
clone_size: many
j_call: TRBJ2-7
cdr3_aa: CASSLDPSKPPEQYF
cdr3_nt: TGTGCCAGCAGCTTAGACCCCAGCAAACCACCCGAGCAGTACTTC

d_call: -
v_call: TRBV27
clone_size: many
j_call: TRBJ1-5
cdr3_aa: CASSQQGVVSNQPQHF
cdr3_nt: TGTGCCAGCAGTCAGCAAGGGGTGGTCAGCAATCAGCCCCAGCATTTT

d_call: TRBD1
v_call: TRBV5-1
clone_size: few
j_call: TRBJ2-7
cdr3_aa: CASSHGTDGSHEQYF
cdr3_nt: TGCGCCAGCAGCCACGGGACAGATGGCAGCCACGAGCAGTACTTC

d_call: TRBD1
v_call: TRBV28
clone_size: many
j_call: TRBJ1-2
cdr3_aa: CASSFDRDYGYTF
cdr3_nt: TGTGCCAGCAGTTTCGACAGGGACTACGGCTACACCTTC

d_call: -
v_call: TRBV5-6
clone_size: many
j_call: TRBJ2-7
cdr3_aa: CASSLWTPYEQYF
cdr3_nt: TGTGCCAGCAGCTTGTGGACACCCTACGAGCAGTACTTC

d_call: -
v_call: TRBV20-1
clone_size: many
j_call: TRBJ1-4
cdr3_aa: CSASRADEELFF
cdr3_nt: TGCAGTGCTAGCCGGGCCGACGAGGAACTGTTTTTT

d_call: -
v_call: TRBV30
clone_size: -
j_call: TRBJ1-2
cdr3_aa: CAWTAGNYGYTF
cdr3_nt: TGTGCCTGGACAGCCGGTAACTATGGCTACACCTTC

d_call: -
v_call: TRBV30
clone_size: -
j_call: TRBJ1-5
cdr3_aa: CAWSTGGGQPQHF
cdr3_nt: TGTGCCTGGAGTACGGGAGGGGGTCAGCCCCAGCATTTT

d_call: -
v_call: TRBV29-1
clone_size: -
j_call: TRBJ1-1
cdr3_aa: CSTNVGTNTEAFF
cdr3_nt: TGCAGCACCAATGTGGGGACCAACACTGAAGCTTTCTTT

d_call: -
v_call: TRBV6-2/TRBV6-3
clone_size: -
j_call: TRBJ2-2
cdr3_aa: CASSYSYRVSGELFF
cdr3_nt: TGTGCCAGCAGTTACTCCTACAGGGTTTCAGGGGAGCTGTTTTTT

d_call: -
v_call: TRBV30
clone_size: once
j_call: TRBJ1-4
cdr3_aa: CAWSTLEKLFF
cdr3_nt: TGTGCCTGGAGTACCCTTGAAAAACTGTTTTTT

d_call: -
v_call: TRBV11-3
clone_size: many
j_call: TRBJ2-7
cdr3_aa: CASTPRGTDYEQYF
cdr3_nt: TGTGCCAGCACCCCGCGTGGAACAGACTACGAGCAGTACTTC

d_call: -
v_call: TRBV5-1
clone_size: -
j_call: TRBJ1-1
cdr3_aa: CASSHDGTNTEAFF
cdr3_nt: TGCGCCAGCAGCCACGACGGGACTAACACTGAAGCTTTCTTT

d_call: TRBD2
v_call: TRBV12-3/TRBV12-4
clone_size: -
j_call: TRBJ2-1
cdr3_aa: CASKGTSGRGLSSYNEQLF
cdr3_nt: TGTGCCAGCAAAGGGACTAGCGGGAGAGGCCTGAGCTCCTACAATGAGCAGCTCTTC

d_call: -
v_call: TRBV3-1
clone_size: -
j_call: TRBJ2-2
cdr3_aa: CASSQGLGRGIGGELFF
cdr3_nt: TGTGCCAGCAGCCAAGGCCTTGGCAGGGGAATCGGCGGGGAGCTGTTTTTT

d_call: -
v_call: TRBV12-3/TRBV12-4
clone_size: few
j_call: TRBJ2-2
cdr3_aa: CASSLAWDTLGANTGELFF
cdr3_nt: TGTGCCAGCAGTCTGGCATGGGACACACTGGGCGCGAACACCGGGGAGCTGTTTTTT

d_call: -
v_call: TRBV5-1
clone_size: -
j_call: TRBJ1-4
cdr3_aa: CASSFRGDNEKLFF
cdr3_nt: TGCGCCAGCAGCTTTAGAGGGGATAATGAAAAACTGTTTTTT

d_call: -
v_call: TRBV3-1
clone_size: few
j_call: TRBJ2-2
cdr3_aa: CASSLPRAGELFF
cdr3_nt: TGTGCCAGCAGCCTCCCGCGGGCCGGGGAGCTGTTTTTT

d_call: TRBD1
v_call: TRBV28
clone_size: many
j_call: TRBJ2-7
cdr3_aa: CASSRDRGMYEQYF
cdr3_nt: TGTGCCAGCAGCAGGGACAGGGGTATGTACGAGCAGTACTTC

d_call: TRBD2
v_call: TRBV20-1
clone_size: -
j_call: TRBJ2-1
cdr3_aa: CSASPGGSYNEQFF
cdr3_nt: TGCAGTGCTAGTCCGGGAGGCTCCTACAATGAGCAGTTCTTC

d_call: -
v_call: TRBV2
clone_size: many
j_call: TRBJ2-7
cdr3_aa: CASSEEGYSLVYEQYF
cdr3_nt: TGTGCCAGCAGTGAAGAGGGATACAGTTTAGTCTACGAGCAGTACTTC

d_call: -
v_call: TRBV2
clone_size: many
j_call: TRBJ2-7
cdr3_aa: CASREGLGSYEQYF
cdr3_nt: TGTGCCAGCAGGGAAGGACTCGGATCCTACGAGCAGTACTTC

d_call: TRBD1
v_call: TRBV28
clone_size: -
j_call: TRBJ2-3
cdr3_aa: CASRKTGGALEDTQYF
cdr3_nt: TGTGCCAGCAGGAAGACAGGGGGCGCTTTGGAGGATACGCAGTATTTT

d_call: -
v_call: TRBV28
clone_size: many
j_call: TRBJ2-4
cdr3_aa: CASSFPGDAMLHIQYF
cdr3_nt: TGTGCCAGCAGTTTCCCTGGAGACGCAATGTTACACATTCAGTACTTC